The T cell receptor (beta chain) described here comes from a study of cytomegalovirus exposure and HLA in healthy donors. Study results and limitations: The majority of TCR sequences were rare, yet some public TCRs appeared in many donors.

Looked up from germline, CDR1 is SGDLS and CDR2 is YYNGEE. Germline trimming cut 4 bases from V and 3 bases from J; bases unmatched to any gene: 13. The CDR3 extends over 19 amino acids. The assay was immunoSEQ multiplex PCR, and TCRdb's table has in-frame clones only and misses some. The table has over 100,000 clones, more than 70% seen once; the top ten hold roughly 2.1%. Regarding this clone: Its antigen remains unknown.

This receptor was taken from a woman aged 18-30 years in good health and CMV-seronegative. The rearrangement joins TRBV9 to TRBJ2-5; 15 bases are a match to TRBD2. Sequencing was performed on PBMCs. The CDR3 protein is CASSPSPWGLAGGKETQYF. Written as DNA, the CDR3 is TGTGCCAGCAGCCCGAGCCCTTGGGGACTAGCGGGAGGCAAAGAGACCCAGTACTTC.